This passage covers 24 T cell receptor beta chains from one sample sequenced in a study of technical replicates of blood from a few donors. The protocol was immunoSEQ multiplex PCR, while the TCRdb copy is restricted to in-frame clones and leaves out a portion. Of 65,000 to 95,000 clones in the sample, 90% to 95% were seen once. Material for sequencing was T cells isolated from PBMCs. Receptor source: a human donor in good health.

The chain has TRBV15 and TRBJ2-2; D may be TRBD1 (5 bases). CDR3 length: 15 amino acids. CDR1 and CDR2 (germline): LNHNV, YYDKDF (reference sequence). V was clipped by 8 bases and J by 5 bases, with 18 bases between them. CDR3 residues: CATDPRPGSTGELFF. CDR3 bases: TGTGCCACCGACCCCCGGCCAGGGTCGACCGGGGAGCTGTTTTTT.

The V call is TRBV30, the J call TRBJ1-1, with D unclear. Germline loops: CDR1 GTSNPN, CDR2 SVGIG (reference sequence). The CDR3 extends over 14 amino acids. With 5 bases removed from V and 4 bases from J, the gap between germline ends came to 17 bases. Written as DNA, the CDR3 is TGTGCCTGGCGCCAAAATCTTGTCAGCACTGAAGCTTTCTTT. Its translation: CAWRQNLVSTEAFF. The whole variable domain, remainder taken from reference TRBV30 and TRBJ1-1, is SQTIHQWPATLVQPVGSPLSLECTVEGTSNPNLYWYRQAAGRGLQLLFYSVGIGQISSEVPQNLSASRPQDRQFILSSKKLLLSDSGFYLCAWRQNLVSTEAFFGQGTRLTVV.

The chain is built from TRBV4-1 and TRBJ2-7, with D tentatively TRBD1 (5 bases). Germline V CDR1 and CDR2: MGHRA, YSYEKL. The V end was cut by 11 bases, the J end by 3 bases, with 17 bases between. This CDR3 has 13 amino acids. The CDR3 here is CAGPLDTIYEQYF. DNA for the CDR3: TGCGCCGGCCCTTTGGACACCATCTACGAGCAGTACTTC.

This clone was recorded only once. V gene TRBV9 combines with J gene TRBJ2-7; D is possibly TRBD2 (5 bases). CDR3 length: 15 residues. Germline assignment: CDR1 SGDLS and CDR2 YYNGEE. V lost 0 bases to trimming and J lost 6 bases, with 16 bases between them. CDR3: CASSVAPGDPLEQYF. The CDR3 DNA reads TGTGCCAGCAGCGTAGCCCCCGGGGATCCCCTCGAGCAGTACTTC.

The CDR3: CASSGRTAAYEQYF. The CDR3 nucleotides are TGTGCCAGTAGTGGAAGGACAGCAGCTTACGAGCAGTACTTC. The chain employs TRBV19 and TRBJ2-7, with D tentatively TRBD1 (6 bases). Per germline, CDR1 LNHDA and CDR2 SQIVND (reference sequence). The CDR3 sequence is 14 residues long. Trimming removed 5 bases at V and 4 bases at J, with 15 bases between.

V gene TRBV30 combines with J gene TRBJ1-2, with D unclear. Per the germline V gene, CDR1 is GTSNPN and CDR2 is SVGIG (reference sequence). The CDR3 totals 12 residues. Trimming left V 0 bases short and J 5 bases short, with 7 bases between. The CDR3 coding sequence is TGTGCCTGGAGTGTACTATATTATGGCTACACCTTC. It encodes CAWSVLYYGYTF. Full variable domain (remainder filled in from reference TRBV30 and TRBJ1-2): SQTIHQWPATLVQPVGSPLSLECTVEGTSNPNLYWYRQAAGRGLQLLFYSVGIGQISSEVPQNLSASRPQDRQFILSSKKLLLSDSGFYLCAWSVLYYGYTFGSGTRLTVV.

The table lists this clone with a few counts. The J gene is TRBJ2-5, the V gene TRBV27; D is unresolved. Germline lookup yields CDR1 MNHEY and CDR2 SMNVEV (reference sequence). Trimming stripped 2 bases from V and 5 bases from J, with 9 bases between. The CDR3 sequence is 13 residues long. The CDR3 region is CASSLQMLETQYF. The CDR3 DNA is TGTGCCAGCAGTTTACAGATGCTGGAGACCCAGTACTTC.

The chain is built from TRBV6-6 and TRBJ1-3, with D possibly being TRBD1 (5 bases). Trimming shortened V by 7 bases and J by 0 bases, and 13 bases separated the two germline ends. Germline V lookup: CDR1 MNHNY, CDR2 SVGAGI (reference sequence). The CDR3 extends over 15 amino acids. The DNA of the CDR3 is TGTGCCAGCATTCAGGGTATAAGCTCTGGAAACACCATATATTTT. Protein sequence: CASIQGISSGNTIYF.

The chain has TRBV5-4 and TRBJ2-5, with 8 bases identical to TRBD1. The CDR3 has 15 residues. Losses at the gene ends were 0 bases for V and 4 bases for J; bases not matched to a gene: 5. The germline V gene encodes CDR1 SGHNT and CDR2 YYREEE (reference sequence). The CDR3 DNA reads as TGTGCCAGCAGCTTGGCTCCAGGGGGCACAGAGACCCAGTACTTC. It codes for CASSLAPGGTETQYF.

The chain links TRBV7-6 to TRBJ2-7, with D uncertain. The CDR3 totals 13 residues. Germline CDR1 and CDR2: SGHVS and FNYEAQ. Trimming cost V 1 base and J 5 bases, with 9 bases left between them. The CDR3 loop reads CASSLEVRDEQYF. CDR3 sequence (DNA): TGTGCCAGCAGCTTAGAGGTTCGGGACGAGCAGTACTTC.

The CDR3 sequence: CASSLPSGGADTQYF. CDR3 DNA: TGTGCCAGCAGCTTGCCGAGCGGGGGGGCCGATACGCAGTATTTT. This chain links TRBV5-4 with TRBJ2-3; the match to TRBD2 covers 10 bases. The CDR3 runs 15 residues. The germline CDR1 and CDR2 sequences are SGHNT and YYREEE (reference sequence). Losses at the gene ends were 1 base for V and 6 bases for J; bases not matched to a gene: 5.

The J gene is TRBJ1-2, the V gene TRBV28; perhaps TRBD1 as D (6 bases). The CDR3 has 15 amino acids. Deletions cut 3 bases from V and 8 bases from J, with 19 bases between. Germline assignment: CDR1 MDHEN and CDR2 SYDVKM. CDR3 residues: CASSLTGPTGLGYTF. CDR3 in DNA: TGTGCCAGCAGTTTGACCGGGCCAACAGGGCTGGGCTACACCTTC.

The chain links TRBV5-1 to TRBJ1-1; 7 nucleotides agree with TRBD1. Looked up from germline, CDR1 is SGHRS and CDR2 is YFSETQ. The CDR3 contains 15 residues. Germline trimming cut 0 bases from V and 3 bases from J; bases unmatched to any gene: 5. In nucleotides, the CDR3 is TGCGCCAGCAGCTTGGGACAGGGTGTCTACACTGAAGCTTTCTTT. It specifies CASSLGQGVYTEAFF.

This chain joins TRBV15 and TRBJ1-4, with D tentatively TRBD1 (5 bases). This CDR3 is built from 14 residues. V dropped 0 bases and J dropped 6 bases, with 8 bases sitting between them. Germline V lookup: CDR1 LNHNV, CDR2 YYDKDF (reference sequence). The CDR3 spells CATSREGGDEKLFF. In DNA form, the CDR3 reads TGTGCCACCAGCAGAGAGGGGGGAGATGAAAAACTGTTTTTT.

The CDR3 coding sequence is TGTGCCAGCAGTTCTTACCGGGACAGAAGCTCCTACGAGCAGTACTTC. The encoded protein is CASSSYRDRSSYEQYF. The rearrangement joins TRBV7-2 to TRBJ2-7, with 7 bases matching TRBD1. The trim removed 6 bases at V and 0 bases at J, leaving 11 bases unmatched. Germline CDR1 is SGHTA and CDR2 is FQGNSA. The CDR3 contains 16 residues. Together with reference TRBV7-2 and TRBJ2-7, the CDR3 gives the full variable domain: GAGVSQSPSNKVTEKGKDVELRCDPISGHTALYWYRQSLGQGLEFLIYFQGNSAPDKSGLPSDRFSAERTGGSVSTLTIQRTQQEDSAVYLCASSSYRDRSSYEQYFGPGTRLTVT.

This chain uses TRBV4-1 with TRBJ2-7; a weak D match, TRBD2 (6 bases). The CDR3 runs 16 residues. With 1 base removed from V and 0 bases from J, the gap between germline ends came to 13 bases. From germline, CDR1 is MGHRA and CDR2 YSYEKL. The CDR3 nucleotides read TGCGCCAGCAGCCAAGTAGTAGCGACTAGCTCCTACGAGCAGTACTTC. Protein sequence: CASSQVVATSSYEQYF.

The chain couples TRBV13 to TRBJ1-6; D is ambiguous. This CDR3 comprises 15 residues. Germline loops: CDR1 PRHDT, CDR2 FYEKMQ (reference sequence). Trimming removed 3 bases from V and 9 bases from J, with 15 bases in between. CDR3 sequence: CASSLGRFDGSPLHF. In DNA form, the CDR3 reads TGTGCCAGCAGCTTGGGGAGATTCGATGGTTCACCCCTCCACTTT.

Notes on this clone: One end of the junction is discordant with germline, which a read error may explain. The chain combines TRBV6-6 with TRBJ1-1, with D perhaps matching TRBD1 (5 bases). Germline lookup yields CDR1 MNHNY and CDR2 SVGAGI (reference sequence). The CDR3 totals 11 residues. This CDR3 is CASTPGAGLNF. The CDR3 coding sequence is TGTGCCAGCACCCCTGGGGCTGGGCTGAACTTT.

This chain connects TRBV19 to TRBJ1-3; D is ambiguous. Germline lookup yields CDR1 LNHDA and CDR2 SQIVND (reference sequence). This CDR3 spans 15 amino acids. Deletions cut 3 bases from V and 0 bases from J, with 9 bases between. This CDR3 is CASSIWRSSGNTIYF. The CDR3 region has the DNA TGTGCCAGTAGTATTTGGCGGAGCTCTGGAAACACCATATATTTT.

The chain carries TRBV7-9 and TRBJ2-7; 13 nucleotides match TRBD2. J gave up 5 bases and V 5 bases, and 9 bases lay outside the gene matches. The CDR3 length is 16 residues. Germline V gives CDR1 SEHNR, CDR2 FQNEAQ (reference sequence). DNA of the CDR3: TGTGCCAGCAGCCCGACGGGACTAGCGGGATGGAACGAGCAGTACTTC. It translates to CASSPTGLAGWNEQYF. Complete variable domain (other parts from reference TRBV7-9 and TRBJ2-7): DTGVSQNPRHKITKRGQNVTFRCDPISEHNRLYWYRQTLGQGPEFLTYFQNEAQLEKSRLLSDRFSAERPKGSFSTLEIQRTEQGDSAMYLCASSPTGLAGWNEQYFGPGTRLTVT.

CDR3 residues: CASSPGPLASGELFF. The CDR3 nucleotides read TGTGCCAGCAGCCCGGGCCCACTAGCCAGCGGGGAGCTGTTTTTT. The genes are TRBV5-4 and TRBJ2-2, with a weak D call TRBD2 (6 bases). V was clipped by 4 bases and J by 7 bases, with 17 bases between them. The CDR3 has 15 amino acids. From germline, CDR1 is SGHNT and CDR2 YYREEE (reference sequence).

The V and J genes are TRBV7-8 and TRBJ1-6; maybe TRBD1 (6 bases). Germline V gene data show CDR1 as SGHVS and CDR2 as FQNEAQ. The CDR3 extends over 22 amino acids. The ends were cut back, 0 bases at V and 0 bases at J, with 24 bases in the middle. The CDR3: CASSLASTGYNPPSSYNSPLHF. The CDR3 region has the DNA TGTGCCAGCAGCTTAGCTTCCACAGGGTATAACCCCCCGAGCTCCTATAATTCACCCCTCCACTTT.

The chain recombines TRBV28 with TRBJ2-3, with TRBD2 matching over 12 bases. Germline trimming cut 2 bases from V and 10 bases from J; bases unmatched to any gene: 10. Germline V gives CDR1 MDHEN, CDR2 SYDVKM. This CDR3 spans 16 amino acids. CDR3 region: CASSLHGLAGGLSQYF. CDR3 bases: TGTGCCAGCAGTTTACACGGGCTAGCGGGAGGGTTGTCGCAGTATTTT.

V and J are TRBV18 and TRBJ2-1; 8 nucleotides line up with TRBD2. V lost 2 bases, J lost 7 bases, and 4 bases stayed unmatched. The CDR3 length is 14 residues. CDR1 and CDR2 from the germline V gene are KGHSH and LQKENI. In nucleotides, the CDR3 is TGTGCCAGCTCACCAGAGCCTAGCGGGAATGAGCAGTTCTTC. Translating it yields CASSPEPSGNEQFF.